This T cell receptor (beta chain) was documented in a study of T-cell reconstitution after alpha-beta-depleted transplantation in children. The sample holds many counts of this clonotype. The V and J ends lost 1 base and 4 bases, in that order; junction bases with no gene match: 8. The CDR3 loop spans 16 amino acids. Germline V gene lookup returns CDR1 SEHNR and CDR2 FQNEAQ (reference sequence). It was with unique molecular identifiers that the TCRbeta library was prepared. One entry per CDR3 protein, called by TCRdb with MiXCR from the PCR reads. This table holds more than 200,000 distinct CDR3 sequences, around 9.7% found once.

This TCR was recovered from a human donor who donated a stem cell graft to a child with SCID. This specimen was PBMCs from the stem cell graft donor, taken from the stem cell graft. The rearrangement joins TRBV7-9 to TRBJ1-2; 8 positions agree with TRBD1. The chain's CDR3 is CASSLVPTGGSYGYTF. The CDR3 DNA reads TGTGCCAGCAGCTTAGTTCCCACAGGGGGTAGCTATGGCTACACCTTC.